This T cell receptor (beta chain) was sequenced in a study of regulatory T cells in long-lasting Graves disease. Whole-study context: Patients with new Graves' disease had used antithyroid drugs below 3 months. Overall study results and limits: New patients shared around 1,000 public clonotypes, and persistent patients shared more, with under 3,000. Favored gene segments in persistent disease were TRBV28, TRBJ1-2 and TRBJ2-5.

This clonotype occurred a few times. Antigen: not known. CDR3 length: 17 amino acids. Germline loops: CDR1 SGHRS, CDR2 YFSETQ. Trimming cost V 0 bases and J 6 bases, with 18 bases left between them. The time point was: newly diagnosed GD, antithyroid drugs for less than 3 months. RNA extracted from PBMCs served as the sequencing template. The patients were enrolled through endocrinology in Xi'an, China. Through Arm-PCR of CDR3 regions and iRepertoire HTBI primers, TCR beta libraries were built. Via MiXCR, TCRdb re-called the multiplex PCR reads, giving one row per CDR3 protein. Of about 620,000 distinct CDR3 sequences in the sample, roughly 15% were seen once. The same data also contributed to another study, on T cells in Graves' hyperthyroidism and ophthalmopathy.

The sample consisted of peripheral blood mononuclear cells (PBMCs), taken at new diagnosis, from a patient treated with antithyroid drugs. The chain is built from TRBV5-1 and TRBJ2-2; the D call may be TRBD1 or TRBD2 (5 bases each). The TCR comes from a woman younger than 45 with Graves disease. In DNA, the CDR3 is TGCGCCAGCAGCTTGGGGGACCTCGGACCGACGTCCGGGGAGCTGTTTTTT. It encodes CASSLGDLGPTSGELFF.